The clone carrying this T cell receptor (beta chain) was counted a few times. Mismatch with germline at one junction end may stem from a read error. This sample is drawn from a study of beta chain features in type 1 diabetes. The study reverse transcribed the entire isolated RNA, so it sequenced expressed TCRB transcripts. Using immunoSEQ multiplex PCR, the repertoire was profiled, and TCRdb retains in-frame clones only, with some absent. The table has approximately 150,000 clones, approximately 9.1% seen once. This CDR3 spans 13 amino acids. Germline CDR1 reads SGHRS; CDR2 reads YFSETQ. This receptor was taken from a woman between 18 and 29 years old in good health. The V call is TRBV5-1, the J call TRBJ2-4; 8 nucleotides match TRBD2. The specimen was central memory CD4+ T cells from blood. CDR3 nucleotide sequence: TGCGCCAGCAGCTTGGAACGGGGGGGGGCCCCAGACTTC. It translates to CASSLERGGAPDF.